Detailed here is one TCR beta chain. Its specific antigen is unknown. Base qualities are not recorded, but no much larger clone differs from it by a single base. After removal of 11 bases from V and 1 base from J, the junction retains 6 bases not matched to a gene. The CDR3 covers 13 residues, taking in both the cysteine and the phenylalanine. The entry retains the CDR3 DNA only, 39 bases that are in frame from base 1. Taken from the germline V gene, the CDR1 and CDR2 loops are MDHEN and SYDVKM. This specimen comes from a study of blood T cell repertoires in COVID-19 (dated by TCRdb to about 2020). Study-level background: Samples from collaborators originated in the United States, Italy and Spain and spanned both the acute and convalescent phases of COVID-19. The samples were drawn from the first 160 participants of the ongoing ImmuneRACE study and from more than 1,000 subjects provided by 6 global collaborators. A de-identified subject ID, COVID-19 status, age in years and sex were almost always included in the sample metadata. The repertoires were made available in a free public database intended to serve as a resource for research on the immune response to SARS-CoV-2. Subjects who had been exposed to COVID-19, were actively infected with it, or had recovered from it provided the deeply sampled blood TCRbeta repertoires that made up the dataset. Where available, HLA class I and class II types were taken from metadata supplied by the sample provider and were not determined by assay-based typing. The material from the prospective study consisted of cDNA or gDNA derived from T cells, B-cell-depleted T cells, or PBMCs.

Each collaborating institution followed its own protocols to collect whole blood in K2EDTA tubes. For TCRbeta analysis, collaborators shipped samples as frozen whole blood, isolated PBMCs, or DNA extracted from either of those sample types. TCRbeta CDR3 regions were amplified from genomic DNA by means of the immunoSEQ Assay, a bias-controlled multiplex PCR. In the original analysis: Within the assay, amplification of reference gene primers was used to estimate how many nucleated cells each sample contained. To quantify the absolute abundance of each unique TCRbeta CDR3 rearrangement, sequence reads were collapsed and filtered. Productive Simpson clonality was computed per sample as the square root of Simpson's diversity index over productive rearrangements. Not all clones reach the TCRdb copy of this immuneACCESS table, which keeps in-frame sequences only. Checked studies attribute under half of the gap to unresolved V genes and leave the rest unexplained. That table is the source of V, J and clone size, and D and trimming were worked out from the DNA. The sample records 75,000 to 85,000 clones, 80% to 90% of which are singletons. Over 15% of the sample rests with the top ten.

The research as a whole found: The quantity of clinical and demographic metadata differed by source and by participant and was supplied without curation.

The sequence derives from a human donor in a cohort sampled during active COVID-19. The sample taken for sequencing was peripheral blood. The chain was built from TRBV28 and TRBJ1-1; the junction holds 8 bases that match TRBD1. The CDR3 reads CAGQGAGNTEAFF. At the DNA level, the sequence is TGTGCCGGACAGGGCGCCGGGAACACTGAAGCTTTCTTT.